A single sample gave rise to the 32 T cell receptor beta chains below, sequenced in a study of blood T cell repertoires in COVID-19. Clones were read by immunoSEQ multiplex PCR, and TCRdb kept only the in-frame ones, dropping some. The sample holds 140,000 to 150,000 clones, 65% to 90% seen once. The sequencing input was peripheral blood. The receptors shown here come from a human donor in a cohort sampled during active COVID-19.

CDR3 coding DNA: TGTGCCTCCAACCTCGGACAGGGCGCTACCTATGGCTACACCTTC. Residues: CASNLGQGATYGYTF. V and J are TRBV2 and TRBJ1-2; 8 nucleotides agree with TRBD1. Trimming removed 11 bases from V and 4 bases from J; junction bases left unmatched: 15. The CDR3 length is 15 residues. The V gene's germline CDR1 is SNHLY and CDR2 FYNNEI.

The J gene is TRBJ2-7, the V gene TRBV28, with 10 bases that match TRBD1. The germline gives CDR1 MDHEN, CDR2 SYDVKM. The CDR3 sequence is 16 residues long. The trim removed 7 bases at V and 6 bases at J, leaving 15 bases unmatched. The CDR3 DNA reads TGTGCCAGCACCGTTCCGGGTGGGACAGGGGCTCTCGAGCAGTACTTC. Translation: CASTVPGGTGALEQYF.

The chain joins TRBV7-2 to TRBJ2-3; D unresolved. V lost 3 bases and J 2 bases, leaving 3 bases between the germline ends. CDR3 length: 12 amino acids. CDR1 is SGHTA, CDR2 FQGNSA, per germline. CDR3 bases: TGTGCCAGCAGCTTCTTCACAGATACGCAGTATTTT. This translates into CASSFFTDTQYF.

This rearrangement joins TRBV7-9 to TRBJ2-7, with TRBD2 matching over 8 bases. From germline, CDR1 is SEHNR and CDR2 FQNEAQ (reference sequence). V was pared by 2 bases and J by 3 bases, with 6 bases of the junction left unmatched. The CDR3 consists of 15 residues. This CDR3 is CASSLIAREGYEQYF. DNA of the CDR3: TGTGCCAGCAGCTTAATTGCTCGGGAGGGCTACGAGCAGTACTTC.

The V gene is TRBV4-2, the J gene TRBJ2-7; 8 nucleotides match TRBD1. The CDR3 has 17 residues. The germline CDR1 and CDR2 sequences are LGHNA and YNFKEQ. With V trimmed by 4 bases and J by 3 bases, 14 bases remained unmatched. The DNA for the CDR3 is TGTGCCAGCAGCCGCCGACTTGGGACAGGCAACTACTACGAGCAGTACTTC. Translated: CASSRRLGTGNYYEQYF.

This clone appeared once. The rearrangement uses TRBV19 and TRBJ2-7; maybe TRBD2 (6 bases). Germline V lookup: CDR1 LNHDA, CDR2 SQIVND (reference sequence). The CDR3 sequence is 14 residues long. V lost 5 bases and J lost 5, with 16 bases in between. CDR3 residues: CASSDRETMNEQYF. In DNA, the CDR3 is TGTGCCAGTAGTGACCGGGAGACTATGAACGAGCAGTACTTC.

The chain has TRBV15 and TRBJ2-7; the match to TRBD2 covers 14 bases. The CDR3 length is 17 residues. After removal of 0 bases from V and 5 bases from J, the junction contained 6 bases not matched to a gene. Germline CDR1 LNHNV, CDR2 YYDKDF (reference sequence). In nucleotides, the CDR3 is TGTGCCACCAGCAGAGATGGGACTAGCGGGAGTTACAACGAGCAGTACTTC. Translation: CATSRDGTSGSYNEQYF.

This rearrangement joins TRBV12-5 to TRBJ2-3; TRBD2 might be the D (6 bases). Germline values: CDR1 LGHNT, CDR2 FRNRAP. The CDR3 is 19 residues long. In DNA, the CDR3 is TGTGACCTGTCTGGGTCGGGGACTCGACAAAAAGGTGACACAGATACGCAGTATTTT. As protein: CDLSGSGTRQKGDTDTQYF.

J is TRBJ1-5 and V is TRBV19; D is unclear. V lost 1 base, J lost 4 bases, and 5 bases lay in between. Germline V gene data show CDR1 as LNHDA and CDR2 as SQIVND (reference sequence). CDR3 size: 13 residues. The CDR3 region is CASSIVVNQPQHF. CDR3 bases: TGTGCCAGTAGTATAGTAGTTAATCAGCCCCAGCATTTT. Full variable domain (remainder filled in from reference TRBV19 and TRBJ1-5): DGGITQSPKYLFRKEGQNVTLSCEQNLNHDAMYWYRQDPGQGLRLIYYSQIVNDFQKGDIAEGYSVSREKKESFPLTVTSAQKNPTAFYLCASSIVVNQPQHFGDGTRLSIL.

This clone came up once. The chain joins TRBV6-6 to TRBJ2-7, with 7 bases aligning to TRBD1. The junction had 5 bases not matched to a gene; V was cut back by 9 bases and J by 3 bases. The CDR3 covers 12 residues. Germline CDR1 MNHNY, CDR2 SVGAGI (reference sequence). The CDR3 coding sequence is TGTGCCAGTAGACAGGGTGACTACGAGCAGTACTTC. Residues: CASRQGDYEQYF.

The sample holds one count of this clone. CDR3 in DNA: TGTGCCAGTAGTGCTCCGTTGGGGACTAGATACAATGAGCAGTTCTTC. It translates to CASSAPLGTRYNEQFF. This chain uses TRBV19 with TRBJ2-1, with 8 bases aligning to TRBD2. CDR1 and CDR2 (germline): LNHDA, SQIVND (reference sequence). CDR3 length equals 16 residues. After removal of 5 bases from V and 4 bases from J, the junction contained 10 bases not matched to a gene.

The chain couples TRBV27 to TRBJ2-7, with 7 bases aligning to TRBD1. Germline V lookup: CDR1 MNHEY, CDR2 SMNVEV (reference sequence). The CDR3 length is 16 residues. The V gene end was trimmed by 3 bases and the J gene end by 0 bases; junction bases not matched to a gene: 8. The CDR3 sequence: CASSFSTGPLSYEQYF. In DNA, the CDR3 is TGTGCCAGCAGTTTCTCGACAGGGCCCCTCTCCTACGAGCAGTACTTC.

The genes are TRBV6-5 and TRBJ1-1; D gene uncertain. Germline-derived CDR1 and CDR2 are MNHEY and SVGAGI. Trimming removed 6 bases at V and 8 bases at J, with 7 bases between. The CDR3 sequence is 10 residues long. Here the CDR3 DNA reads TGTGCCAGCAGCCGTCTGGAAGCTTTCTTT. Its translation is CASSRLEAFF.

This clone has more than one count but fewer than ten. V is TRBV10-3 and J is TRBJ1-5; 7 bases fit TRBD1. The J segment lost 0 bases and the V segment lost 6 bases, leaving 2 bases of the junction unmatched. The CDR3 consists of 14 residues. The germline CDR1 and CDR2 sequences are ENHRY and SYGVKD. The CDR3 sequence: CAIRDRVSNQPQHF. Written as DNA, the CDR3 is TGTGCCATCAGAGACAGGGTTAGCAATCAGCCCCAGCATTTT.

The chain recombines TRBV18 with TRBJ1-2, with D unclear. The CDR3 length is 12 residues. Germline CDR1 is KGHSH and CDR2 is LQKENI. Trimming stripped 2 bases from V and 9 bases from J, with 10 bases between. The CDR3 loop is CASSPRSSSYTF. The CDR3, as DNA: TGTGCCAGCTCACCAAGGAGTTCAAGCTACACCTTC. Using reference TRBV18 and TRBJ1-2 for the parts outside the CDR3, the full variable domain is NAGVMQNPRHLVRRRGQEARLRCSPMKGHSHVYWYRQLPEEGLKFMVYLQKENIIDESGMPKERFSAEFPKEGPSILRIQQVVRGDSAAYFCASSPRSSSYTFGSGTRLTVV.

The chain employs TRBV4-1 and TRBJ1-1; 7 bases line up with TRBD1. The junction had 18 bases not matched to a gene; V was cut back by 2 bases and J by 6 bases. In germline, CDR1 is MGHRA, CDR2 YSYEKL. This CDR3 is 18 amino acids long. The CDR3 loop is CASSQNKGARDRSSEAFF. The CDR3 DNA reads TGCGCCAGCAGCCAAAATAAAGGGGCCCGGGACAGAAGCTCTGAAGCTTTCTTT.

CDR3 amino acids: CASRPLAGVSTDTQYF. In nucleotides, the CDR3 is TGTGCCAGCAGGCCACTAGCGGGAGTTTCCACAGATACGCAGTATTTT. The chain recombines TRBV7-7 with TRBJ2-3, with 11 bases lining up with TRBD2. This CDR3 spans 16 amino acids. J lost 2 bases, V lost 6 bases, and 7 bases had no gene match. Germline assignment: CDR1 SSHAT and CDR2 FNYEAQ (reference sequence). Variable domain in full (rest from reference TRBV7-7 and TRBJ2-3): GAGVSQSPRYKVTKRGQDVTLRCDPISSHATLYWYQQALGQGPEFLTYFNYEAQPDKSGLPSDRFSAERPEGSISTLTIQRTEQRDSAMYRCASRPLAGVSTDTQYFGPGTRLTVL.

The chain joins TRBV7-7 to TRBJ2-2, with 7 bases that match TRBD1. Germline V lookup: CDR1 SSHAT, CDR2 FNYEAQ (reference sequence). With 4 bases clipped from V and 5 bases from J, the junction kept 4 bases outside the gene matches. This CDR3 spans 14 amino acids. CDR3 protein: CASSSSTGTGELFF. The CDR3 region has the DNA TGTGCCAGCAGCTCCTCGACAGGGACCGGGGAGCTGTTTTTT.

This chain links TRBV6-5 with TRBJ1-2; tentatively, D is TRBD1 (6 bases). The CDR3 consists of 15 residues. The V end lost 0 bases, the J end lost 4 bases, and 12 bases lay between the germline ends. CDR1 MNHEY and CDR2 SVGAGI come from the germline V gene. The CDR3 loop is CASSYSSQGAYGYTF. CDR3 in DNA: TGTGCCAGCAGTTACTCATCACAGGGAGCCTATGGCTACACCTTC.

The V and J genes are TRBV7-2 and TRBJ2-3; 9 bases are a match to TRBD2. Per the germline V gene, CDR1 is SGHTA and CDR2 is FQGNSA. CDR3 length: 17 amino acids. After removal of 5 bases from V and 6 bases from J, the junction contained 15 bases not matched to a gene. In DNA, the CDR3 is TGTGCCAGCAGCCCCAGGGTTATAGCGGGAGTGAGGGATACGCAGTATTTT. Amino acid sequence: CASSPRVIAGVRDTQYF.

This chain links TRBV18 with TRBJ1-5; 8 bases are shared with TRBD1. The length of the CDR3 is 15 residues. The germline V gene encodes CDR1 KGHSH and CDR2 LQKENI. The J segment lost 3 bases and the V segment lost 4 bases, leaving 5 bases of the junction unmatched. CDR3 amino acids: CASSHGTGDNQPQHF. The CDR3 nucleotides read TGTGCCAGCTCACATGGGACAGGAGACAATCAGCCCCAGCATTTT.

V usage is TRBV5-1 and J usage is TRBJ1-1; possibly TRBD1 for D (6 bases). This CDR3 spans 16 amino acids. V lost 4 bases, J lost 1 base, and 17 bases lay in between. Germline V gives CDR1 SGHRS, CDR2 YFSETQ. In DNA form, the CDR3 reads TGCGCCAGCAGCCTGAGGGCGACAGGACAGAACACTGAAGCTTTCTTT. Translated: CASSLRATGQNTEAFF.

V gene TRBV13 combines with J gene TRBJ2-7; the match to TRBD2 covers 9 bases. J was trimmed by 0 bases and V by 4 bases; bases with no gene match: 4. The length of the CDR3 is 15 residues. Germline V lookup: CDR1 PRHDT, CDR2 FYEKMQ (reference sequence). CDR3 residues: CASSSGLAHSYEQYF. Here the CDR3 DNA reads TGTGCCAGCAGCTCGGGACTAGCCCACTCCTACGAGCAGTACTTC.

The CDR3 here is CASSSKDSGETQYF. DNA of the CDR3: TGTGCCAGCAGCTCAAAGGATAGCGGAGAGACCCAGTACTTC. This rearrangement joins TRBV5-4 to TRBJ2-5, with D possibly TRBD2 on 6 matching bases. CDR3 length: 14 amino acids. V was clipped by 3 bases and J by 4 bases, with 13 bases between them. Germline-derived CDR1 and CDR2 are SGHNT and YYREEE (reference sequence).

The chain uses TRBV1 and TRBJ1-5; TRBD1, the table's D call, lacks a check against the DNA. TRBV1 counts as a pseudogene. The CDR3 covers 14 residues. The DNA for the CDR3 is TGCACCAGCAGCGGACAGGGCAGCAATCAGCCCCAGCATTTT. It is translated as CTSSGQGSNQPQHF.

This clone was picked up a small number of times. This sample includes further DNA sequences coding for the same CDR3. In nucleotides, the CDR3 is TGTGCCAGCAGTTCACAGGGCTATGGCTACACCTTC. It codes for CASSSQGYGYTF. The gene calls are TRBV6-5 and TRBJ1-2; the D gene is possibly TRBD1 (6 bases). The CDR3 length is 12 residues. V was shortened by 4 bases and J by 4 bases, with 7 bases between the two germline ends. Germline V lookup: CDR1 MNHEY, CDR2 SVGAGI.

The count of this clone is one. The V gene is TRBV10-3, the J gene TRBJ1-3; TRBD1 might be the D (5 bases). With 6 bases removed from V and 3 bases from J, the gap between germline ends came to 12 bases. This CDR3 spans 14 amino acids. Germline CDR1 reads ENHRY; CDR2 reads SYGVKD. The CDR3 loop reads CAIRSGQGGNTIYF. The CDR3 nucleotides read TGTGCCATCAGGTCAGGGCAGGGTGGAAACACCATATATTTT.

V usage is TRBV29-1 and J usage is TRBJ1-1, with a weak D call TRBD1 (5 bases). Trimming pared 1 base from V and 2 bases from J, leaving 8 bases between. CDR1 is SQVTM, CDR2 ANQGSEA, per germline. The CDR3 has 13 residues. CDR3 sequence (DNA): TGCAGCGTTGAAGGACAGCTAAACACTGAAGCTTTCTTT. Its translation: CSVEGQLNTEAFF.

This clone occurred a few times. The CDR3 here is CASSEGRGGEQYF. CDR3 DNA sequence: TGTGCCAGCAGTGAAGGTCGCGGAGGCGAGCAGTACTTC. The rearrangement uses TRBV25-1 and TRBJ2-7; maybe TRBD2 (5 bases). Germline V gene lookup returns CDR1 MGHDK and CDR2 SYGVNS. This CDR3 has 13 amino acids. V dropped 2 bases and J dropped 6 bases, with 11 bases sitting between them.

This chain connects TRBV18 to TRBJ1-2; possibly TRBD1 for D (6 bases). The V and J ends lost 3 bases and 6 bases respectively, with 20 bases between them. In germline, CDR1 is KGHSH, CDR2 LQKENI. CDR3 length equals 16 residues. CDR3 in amino acids: CASSPSGTTPGDGYTF. CDR3 DNA sequence: TGTGCCAGCTCACCCTCCGGGACAACCCCAGGGGATGGCTACACCTTC.

The V gene is TRBV11-2, the J gene TRBJ2-7; TRBD1 matches at 9 bases. The ends lost 4 bases at V and 5 bases at J; junction bases unmatched: 9. Per germline, CDR1 SGHAT and CDR2 FQNNGV. CDR3 length: 15 residues. The CDR3 DNA sequence: TGTGCCAGCAGCTCGTACAGGGGGCGCCCAAACGAGCAGTACTTC. It specifies CASSSYRGRPNEQYF.

This clone rates as medium-sized (0.01 to 0.1%). The chain carries TRBV9 and TRBJ2-7; TRBD1 agrees at 7 bases. The CDR3 spans 15 residues. V lost 2 bases to trimming and J lost 0 bases; unmatched junction nucleotides: 5. Germline V lookup: CDR1 SGDLS, CDR2 YYNGEE. The CDR3, as DNA: TGTGCCAGCAGCGTGTCCGGGACAGACTCCTACGAGCAGTACTTC. Protein sequence: CASSVSGTDSYEQYF.